This record covers a single T cell receptor (beta chain). The antigen is unknown. PCR was performed using 60 Vbeta and 13 Jbeta primers. Using immunoSEQ multiplex PCR, the repertoire was profiled, and TCRdb retains in-frame clones only, with some absent. The sample contains around 120,000 clones, roughly 80% of which appear only once. The data were taken from a study of cytomegalovirus exposure and HLA in healthy donors. General observations from the study: Presence/absence analysis assumed near-uniform sequencing depth across donors. The classifier was said to identify cytomegalovirus status with high specificity and sensitivity. TCR beta V- and J-gene trimming, according to a later analysis, was linked to a missense DCLRE1C variant.

Trimming shortened V by 6 bases and J by 4 bases, and 15 bases separated the two germline ends. Germline CDR1 SNHLY, CDR2 FYNNEI. The CDR3 contains 14 residues. This chain links TRBV2 with TRBJ1-2, with D perhaps TRBD1 (6 bases). The material sequenced was PBMCs. The sequence was collected from a man aged 50-59 years in good health and CMV-seropositive. The CDR3 loop reads CASRAPGATYGYTF. CDR3 sequence (DNA): TGTGCCAGCAGGGCCCCAGGGGCCACCTATGGCTACACCTTC.